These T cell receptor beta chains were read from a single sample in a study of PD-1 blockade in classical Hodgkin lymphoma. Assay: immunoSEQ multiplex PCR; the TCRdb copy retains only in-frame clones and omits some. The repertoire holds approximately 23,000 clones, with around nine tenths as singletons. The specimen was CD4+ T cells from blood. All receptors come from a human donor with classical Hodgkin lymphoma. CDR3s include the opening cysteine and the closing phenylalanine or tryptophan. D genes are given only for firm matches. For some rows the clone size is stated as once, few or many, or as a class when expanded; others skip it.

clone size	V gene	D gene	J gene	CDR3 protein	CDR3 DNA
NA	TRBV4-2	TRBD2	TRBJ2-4	CASSQDNSGTAKNIQYF	TGTGCCAGCAGCCAAGACAATAGCGGGACAGCCAAAAACATTCAGTACTTC
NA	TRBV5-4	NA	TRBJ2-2	CASSLDTGGPGTGELFF	TGTGCCAGCAGCTTGGATACCGGGGGGCCGGGCACCGGGGAGCTGTTTTTT
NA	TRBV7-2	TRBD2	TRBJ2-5	CASRREVGETQYF	TGTGCCAGCAGGCGGGAGGTAGGAGAGACCCAGTACTTC
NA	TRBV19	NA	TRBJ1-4	CASNLGRSNEKLFF	TGTGCCAGCAACCTTGGACGGTCTAATGAAAAACTGTTTTTT
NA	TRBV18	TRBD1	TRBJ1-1	CASSPAVGTDGPIGTEAFF	TGTGCCAGCTCACCAGCAGTAGGGACAGATGGGCCTATTGGCACTGAAGCTTTCTTT
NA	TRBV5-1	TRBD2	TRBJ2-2	CASSLGTSRTGELFF	TGCGCCAGCAGCTTAGGGACTAGTCGCACCGGGGAGCTGTTTTTT
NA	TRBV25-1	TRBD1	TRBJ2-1	CASSIINTGEGEVEQFF	TGTGCCAGCAGCATAATTAATACAGGGGAAGGGGAAGTTGAGCAGTTCTTC
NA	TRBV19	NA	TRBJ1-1	CASSIIVDTGGAFF	TGTGCCAGTAGTATAATCGTTGACACTGGAGGAGCTTTCTTT
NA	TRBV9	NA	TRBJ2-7	CASSSPGDHEQYF	TGTGCCAGCAGCTCTCCCGGGGACCACGAGCAGTACTTC
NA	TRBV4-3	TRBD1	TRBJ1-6	CASSRTRQGNSPLHF	TGCGCCAGCAGCCGGACCAGACAGGGGAATTCACCCCTCCACTTT
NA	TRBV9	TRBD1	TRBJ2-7	CASSAGQGVYEQYF	TGTGCCAGCAGCGCCGGACAGGGGGTGTACGAGCAGTACTTC
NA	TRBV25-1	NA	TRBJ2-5	CASSANQQRGETQYF	TGTGCCAGCAGTGCAAACCAGCAAAGAGGAGAGACCCAGTACTTC
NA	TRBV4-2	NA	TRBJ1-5	CASSEQAGNGNQPQHF	TGTGCCAGCAGCGAACAGGCGGGAAATGGCAATCAGCCCCAGCATTTT
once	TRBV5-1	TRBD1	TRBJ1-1	CASSRGQGTNTEAFF	TGCGCCAGCAGCAGGGGACAGGGTACGAACACTGAAGCTTTCTTT
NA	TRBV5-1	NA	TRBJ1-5	CASSQDGINQPQHF	TGCGCCAGCAGCCAGGACGGAATCAATCAGCCCCAGCATTTT
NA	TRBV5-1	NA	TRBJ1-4	CASSLGGTDEKLFF	TGCGCCAGCAGCTTGGGGGGGACGGATGAAAAACTGTTTTTT
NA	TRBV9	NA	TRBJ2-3	CASSVGGTDTQYF	TGTGCCAGCAGCGTAGGGGGGACAGATACGCAGTATTTT
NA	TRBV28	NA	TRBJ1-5	CAVGVRVYSNQPQHF	TGTGCCGTGGGTGTTAGAGTGTATAGCAATCAGCCCCAGCATTTT
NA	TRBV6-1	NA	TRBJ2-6	CASSEESSGANVLTF	TGTGCCAGCAGTGAAGAAAGCTCTGGGGCCAACGTCCTGACTTTC
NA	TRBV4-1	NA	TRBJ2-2	CASSQDRWVPDYTGELFF	TGCGCCAGCAGCCAAGATCGCTGGGTCCCCGATTACACCGGGGAGCTGTTTTTT
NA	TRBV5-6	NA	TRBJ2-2	CASSPIGSENTGELFF	TGTGCCAGCAGCCCCATAGGTAGCGAGAACACCGGGGAGCTGTTTTTT
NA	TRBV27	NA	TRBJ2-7	CASSRGGAGKYEQYF	TGTGCCAGCAGCCGGGGAGGTGCGGGGAAGTACGAGCAGTACTTC
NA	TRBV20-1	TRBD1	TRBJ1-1	CRRDRNTEAFF	TGCAGGAGGGACAGGAACACTGAAGCTTTCTTT
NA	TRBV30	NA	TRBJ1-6	CAWSNGVPYNSPLHF	TGTGCCTGGAGTAACGGGGTCCCCTATAATTCACCCCTCCACTTT
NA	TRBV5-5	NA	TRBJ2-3	CASSLGQVSNTDTQYF	TGTGCCAGCAGCTTGGGACAGGTGTCGAACACAGATACGCAGTATTTT
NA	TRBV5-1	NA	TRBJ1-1	CASSWGVGSMNTEAFF	TGCGCCAGCAGCTGGGGGGTAGGGTCAATGAACACTGAAGCTTTCTTT
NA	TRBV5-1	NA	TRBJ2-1	CASSSTFYNEQFF	TGCGCCAGCAGCTCGACCTTCTACAATGAGCAGTTCTTC
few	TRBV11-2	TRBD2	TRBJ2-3	CASSLVWGGRTDTQYF	TGTGCCAGCAGCTTAGTATGGGGGGGGAGGACAGATACGCAGTATTTT
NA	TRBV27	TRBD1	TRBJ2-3	CASSPPGQGQTSTDTQYF	TGTGCCAGCAGTCCTCCGGGACAGGGACAAACTAGCACAGATACGCAGTATTTT
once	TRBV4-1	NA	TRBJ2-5	CASSQGGRKGQYF	TGCGCCAGCAGCCAAGGAGGCCGGAAGGGCCAGTACTTC